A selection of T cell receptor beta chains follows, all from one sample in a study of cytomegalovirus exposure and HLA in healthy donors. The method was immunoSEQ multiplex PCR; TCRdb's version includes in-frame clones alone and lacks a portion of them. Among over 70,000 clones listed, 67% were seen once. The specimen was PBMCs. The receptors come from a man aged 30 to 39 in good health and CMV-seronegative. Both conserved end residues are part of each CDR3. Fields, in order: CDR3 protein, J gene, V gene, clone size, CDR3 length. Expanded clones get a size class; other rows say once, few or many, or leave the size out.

CDR3 protein: CASSPEGNTEAFF
J gene: TRBJ1-1
V gene: TRBV7-9
clone size: once
CDR3 length: 13

CDR3 protein: CASSLAGTSGFSSYEQYF
J gene: TRBJ2-7
V gene: TRBV5-1
clone size: few
CDR3 length: 18

CDR3 protein: CAWSGLLTGVGDNEQFF
J gene: TRBJ2-1
V gene: TRBV30
clone size: NA
CDR3 length: 17

CDR3 protein: CASSATSGSEPYF
J gene: TRBJ2-5
V gene: TRBV5-1
clone size: NA
CDR3 length: 13

CDR3 protein: CAGDSALGVIGQFF
J gene: TRBJ2-1
V gene: TRBV30
clone size: NA
CDR3 length: 14

CDR3 protein: CSVEGTSGSNEQFF
J gene: TRBJ2-1
V gene: TRBV29-1
clone size: NA
CDR3 length: 14

CDR3 protein: CASSPGTGENLQWTGELFF
J gene: TRBJ2-2
V gene: TRBV5-1
clone size: NA
CDR3 length: 19

CDR3 protein: CATQPGGAKNIQYF
J gene: TRBJ2-4
V gene: TRBV27
clone size: NA
CDR3 length: 14

CDR3 protein: CASSLWGQASTDTQYF
J gene: TRBJ2-3
V gene: TRBV27
clone size: NA
CDR3 length: 16

CDR3 protein: CATGERAQETQYF
J gene: TRBJ2-5
V gene: TRBV19
clone size: few
CDR3 length: 13

CDR3 protein: CASSVGLGDEAFF
J gene: TRBJ1-1
V gene: TRBV9
clone size: few
CDR3 length: 13

CDR3 protein: CASSIIQPNSPLHF
J gene: TRBJ1-6
V gene: TRBV19
clone size: NA
CDR3 length: 14

CDR3 protein: CASSSRQGRLTF
J gene: TRBJ1-2
V gene: TRBV5-1
clone size: NA
CDR3 length: 12

CDR3 protein: CASRNRDRAYEQYF
J gene: TRBJ2-7
V gene: TRBV5-6
clone size: few
CDR3 length: 14

CDR3 protein: CASSLFSGSDTQYF
J gene: TRBJ2-3
V gene: TRBV19
clone size: NA
CDR3 length: 14

CDR3 protein: CASSLSQANTEAFF
J gene: TRBJ1-1
V gene: TRBV28
clone size: NA
CDR3 length: 14

CDR3 protein: CASSQQQGFGYGYTF
J gene: TRBJ1-2
V gene: TRBV6-5
clone size: NA
CDR3 length: 15

CDR3 protein: CTSSEAKGASGPTSHTDTQYF
J gene: TRBJ2-3
V gene: TRBV2
clone size: NA
CDR3 length: 21

CDR3 protein: CASSEGQGEDEQYF
J gene: TRBJ2-7
V gene: TRBV5-1
clone size: NA
CDR3 length: 14

CDR3 protein: CASSLGAAGGQPQHF
J gene: TRBJ1-5
V gene: TRBV7-2
clone size: NA
CDR3 length: 15

CDR3 protein: CTSSGGQGYNTEAFF
J gene: TRBJ1-1
V gene: TRBV5-1
clone size: NA
CDR3 length: 15

CDR3 protein: CASSESEIGQGDDNEQFF
J gene: TRBJ2-1
V gene: TRBV10-2
clone size: NA
CDR3 length: 18

CDR3 protein: CAWSRQAGGYTF
J gene: TRBJ1-2
V gene: TRBV30
clone size: NA
CDR3 length: 12

CDR3 protein: CANDYFNEQFF
J gene: TRBJ2-1
V gene: TRBV9
clone size: NA
CDR3 length: 11

CDR3 protein: CASSLGTGTEAFF
J gene: TRBJ1-1
V gene: TRBV7-2
clone size: NA
CDR3 length: 13

CDR3 protein: CASSVGRATEAFF
J gene: TRBJ1-1
V gene: TRBV2
clone size: few
CDR3 length: 13

CDR3 protein: CASSPLPVLTF
J gene: TRBJ2-6
V gene: TRBV6-1
clone size: once
CDR3 length: 11

CDR3 protein: CASSQDTVETQYF
J gene: TRBJ2-5
V gene: TRBV4-1
clone size: NA
CDR3 length: 13

CDR3 protein: CASLTGAYEKLFF
J gene: TRBJ1-4
V gene: TRBV2
clone size: once
CDR3 length: 13

CDR3 protein: CASSLGHLSGNTIYF
J gene: TRBJ1-3
V gene: TRBV5-1
clone size: NA
CDR3 length: 15

CDR3 protein: CASSPPGGHYEQYF
J gene: TRBJ2-7
V gene: TRBV7-9
clone size: few
CDR3 length: 14

CDR3 protein: CASTLKGRGAVFGDTQYF
J gene: TRBJ2-3
V gene: TRBV19
clone size: NA
CDR3 length: 18

CDR3 protein: CASSLLGQPIEKLFF
J gene: TRBJ1-4
V gene: TRBV5-1
clone size: few
CDR3 length: 15